This T cell receptor beta chain was recorded in a study of T cells in Graves' hyperthyroidism and ophthalmopathy. Study conclusions and caveats: Blood samples included most of the expanded thyroid clonotypes exceeding 0.001.

PBMCs were derived from roughly 10 ml fresh peripheral blood. TCR beta CDR3 region amplification was performed from RNA transcripts. An initial round of RT-PCR targeting the TCR CDR3 relied on the HTBI primer set. One entry per CDR3 protein results from TCRdb running MiXCR on the multiplex PCR reads. Of nearly 600,000 distinct CDR3 sequences listed, 14% were seen once; the top ten hold about 7%. This clonotype has at least ten counts. Its antigen is still unknown. V lost 0 bases and J lost 5, with 11 bases in between. Per germline, CDR1 SGHVS and CDR2 FNYEAQ. This CDR3 is 14 amino acids long. The specimen sequenced was blood. The chain carries TRBV7-6 and TRBJ2-7; D is tentatively TRBD1 or TRBD2 (6 bases each). This clonotype was obtained from a woman aged 18-29 years with Graves' ophthalmopathy. CDR3 DNA: TGTGCCAGCAGCTTAGCAGGGGGAGGAAACGAGCAGTACTTC. This gives the protein CASSLAGGGNEQYF.